This entry describes one TCR beta chain. What it recognizes is unknown. The V gene's germline CDR1 is MDHEN and CDR2 SYDVKM. The ends were cut back, 4 bases at V and 0 bases at J, with 12 bases in the middle. The CDR3 runs to 16 residues. PCR primers comprised 60 Vbeta and 13 Jbeta primers. The repertoire was sequenced with immunoSEQ multiplex PCR; TCRdb's copy has only in-frame clones and lacks some. The sample consists of around 140,000 clones, roughly 88% of them appearing once. This specimen comes from a study of cytomegalovirus exposure and HLA in healthy donors. Study-wide points: It was 160 or so TCR beta chains that were listed as cytomegalovirus-associated.

The rearrangement uses TRBV28 and TRBJ2-2, with a possible D match to TRBD1 (6 bases). Material: PBMCs. The TCR was taken from a woman aged 40-49 years in good health and CMV-seronegative. The CDR3 DNA follows: TGTGCCAGCAGTTCCCCGACAGGCGCGAACACCGGGGAGCTGTTTTTT. Translation gives CASSSPTGANTGELFF.